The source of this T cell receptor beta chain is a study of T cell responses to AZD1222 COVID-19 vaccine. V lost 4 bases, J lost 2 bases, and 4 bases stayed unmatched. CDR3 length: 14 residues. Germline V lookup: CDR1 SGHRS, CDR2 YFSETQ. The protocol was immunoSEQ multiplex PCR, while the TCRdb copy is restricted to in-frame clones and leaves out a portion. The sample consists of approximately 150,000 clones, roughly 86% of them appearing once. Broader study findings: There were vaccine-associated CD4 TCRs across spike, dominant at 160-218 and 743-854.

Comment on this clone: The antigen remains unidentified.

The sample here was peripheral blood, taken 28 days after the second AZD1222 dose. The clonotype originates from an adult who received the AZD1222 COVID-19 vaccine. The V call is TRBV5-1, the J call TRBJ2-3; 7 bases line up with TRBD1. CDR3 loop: CASSQGQNTDTQYF. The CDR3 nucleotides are TGCGCCAGCAGCCAGGGACAGAACACAGATACGCAGTATTTT.